A selection of T cell receptor beta chains follows, all from one sample in a study of cytomegalovirus exposure and HLA in healthy donors. Sequencing used immunoSEQ multiplex PCR; TCRdb keeps in-frame clones, though not all of them. The table lists roughly 73,000 clones. Sequenced material: PBMCs. The receptors were sampled from a female donor in good health and CMV-seropositive. Both conserved end residues are part of each CDR3. The order of the fields is CDR3 length, D gene, J gene, V gene, CDR3 protein, CDR3 DNA. A D gene is named only where the DNA matches it firmly.

>15|-|TRBJ2-7|TRBV19
CASSWGVGSVYEQYF
TGTGCCAGTAGTTGGGGAGTCGGGAGTGTGTACGAGCAGTACTTC
>13|-|TRBJ2-5|TRBV15
CATSRDLAETQYF
TGTGCCACCAGCAGAGATCTAGCGGAGACCCAGTACTTC
>12|-|TRBJ2-7|TRBV6-6
CASRAGGYEQYF
TGTGCCAGCAGAGCCGGGGGCTACGAGCAGTACTTC
>15|TRBD1|TRBJ2-2|TRBV27
CASSSGQGNTGELFF
TGTGCCAGCAGTTCGGGACAGGGGAACACCGGGGAGCTGTTTTTT
>18|TRBD1|TRBJ2-5|TRBV4-2
CASSKDPTGTGGLVTQYF
TGTGCCAGCAGCAAAGACCCGACCGGGACAGGGGGCCTGGTGACCCAGTACTTC
>13|-|TRBJ1-2|TRBV5-6
CASSLGENYGYTF
TGTGCCAGCAGCTTGGGTGAGAACTATGGCTACACCTTC
>18|-|TRBJ1-6|TRBV27
CASSFGPATGSYNSPLHF
TGTGCCAGCAGTTTCGGTCCGGCCACGGGGAGCTATAATTCACCCCTCCACTTT
>14|TRBD1|TRBJ1-1|TRBV19
CASRRDRLNTEAFF
TGTGCCAGTAGACGGGACAGGCTGAACACTGAAGCTTTCTTT
>18|TRBD1|TRBJ1-5|TRBV7-2
CASSPRSPGTGVDQPQHF
TGTGCCAGCAGCCCCCGATCTCCCGGGACAGGGGTGGATCAGCCCCAGCATTTT
>18|-|TRBJ1-2|TRBV5-4
CASSDRPQRSYPSYGYTF
TGTGCCAGCAGCGACCGGCCCCAAAGGAGCTACCCTAGCTATGGCTACACCTTC
>15|TRBD1|TRBJ1-1|TRBV5-1
CASSSGQGFGTEAFF
TGCGCCAGCAGCTCGGGACAGGGATTTGGGACTGAAGCTTTCTTT
>16|-|TRBJ1-6|TRBV7-9
CASSPRSADYNSPLHF
TGTGCCAGCAGCCCCCGTTCGGCGGATTATAATTCACCCCTCCACTTT
>13|TRBD2|TRBJ2-1|TRBV4-2
CASSLGLAGEQFF
TGTGCCAGCAGCCTCGGACTAGCAGGTGAGCAGTTCTTC
>17|TRBD1|TRBJ1-2|TRBV27
CASSLSNTGASNYGYTF
TGTGCCAGCAGTTTATCGAATACAGGGGCAAGTAACTATGGCTACACCTTC
>15|TRBD2|TRBJ2-7|TRBV7-2
CASSFVTSGTYEQYF
TGTGCCAGCAGCTTCGTGACTAGCGGGACTTACGAGCAGTACTTC
>14|TRBD2|TRBJ2-3|TRBV19
CASRSGMSTDTQYF
TGTGCCAGTAGGAGCGGGATGAGCACAGATACGCAGTATTTT
>16|-|TRBJ1-5|TRBV28
CASSSLTATGDQPQHF
TGTGCCAGCAGTTCACTAACTGCCACGGGGGATCAGCCCCAGCATTTT
>18|TRBD1|TRBJ1-2|TRBV19
CASSIVDRGRRDDYGYTF
TGTGCCAGTAGTATAGTTGACAGGGGCCGGAGAGACGACTATGGCTACACCTTC
>16|TRBD1|TRBJ2-5|TRBV5-1
CASNSWTGGIKETRYF
TGCGCCAGCAATTCGTGGACAGGGGGCATTAAAGAGACCCGGTACTTC
>14|TRBD1|TRBJ2-7|TRBV27
CASSPKGTGYEQYF
TGTGCCAGCAGCCCGAAAGGGACAGGGTACGAGCAGTACTTC
>17|-|TRBJ2-4|TRBV4-1
CASSQGSEALAKNIQYF
TGCGCCAGCAGCCAAGGTAGCGAGGCCTTAGCCAAAAACATTCAGTACTTC
>15|TRBD1|TRBJ2-2|TRBV19
CASRFRDRGSGELFF
TGTGCCAGTAGATTCCGGGACAGGGGATCCGGGGAGCTGTTTTTT
>14|-|TRBJ2-2|TRBV5-1
CASSGGLPGGELFF
TGCGCCAGCAGCGGGGGACTCCCAGGCGGGGAGCTGTTTTTT
>16|TRBD2|TRBJ2-2|TRBV4-3
CASSPTSGGGTGELFF
TGCGCCAGCAGCCCCACTAGCGGGGGAGGCACCGGGGAGCTGTTTTTT
>12|-|TRBJ2-3|TRBV30
CAWSGSGDTQYF
TGTGCCTGGAGTGGTTCAGGAGATACGCAGTATTTT
>15|TRBD2|TRBJ2-1|TRBV7-9
CASSSTSGGASEQFF
TGTGCCAGCAGCTCCACTAGCGGGGGGGCGAGTGAGCAGTTCTTC
>16|-|TRBJ1-1|TRBV6-5
CASSYYAYGGDTEAFF
TGTGCCAGCAGTTACTACGCATATGGGGGGGATACTGAAGCTTTCTTT
>16|TRBD1|TRBJ2-1|TRBV14
CASSQAQGLLYNEQFF
TGTGCCAGCAGCCAAGCACAGGGGCTTCTCTACAATGAGCAGTTCTTC
>15|TRBD1|TRBJ2-3|TRBV6-5
CASSYGTGGPDTQYF
TGTGCCAGCAGTTACGGGACAGGGGGACCAGATACGCAGTATTTT
>8|-|TRBJ2-1|TRBV7-2
CASSPHLF
TGTGCCAGCAGCCCCCATCTCTTC
>14|-|TRBJ2-2|TRBV7-9
CASSLARHTGELFF
TGTGCCAGCAGCTTAGCCAGGCACACCGGGGAGCTGTTTTTT
>16|-|TRBJ2-1|TRBV27
CASRGFGSGTYNEQFF
TGTGCCAGCAGGGGGTTCGGAAGCGGGACATACAATGAGCAGTTCTTC
>13|TRBD2|TRBJ2-5|TRBV2
CASTKLAKETQYF
TGTGCCAGCACTAAACTAGCGAAGGAGACCCAGTACTTC
>16|TRBD1|TRBJ2-1|TRBV6-5
CASSYVGQGHGNEQFF
TGTGCCAGCAGTTACGTCGGACAGGGGCACGGGAATGAGCAGTTCTTC
>14|TRBD1|TRBJ2-7|TRBV28
CASSQRTGFDEQYF
TGTGCCAGCAGTCAGCGGACAGGGTTTGACGAGCAGTACTTC
>16|TRBD2|TRBJ2-7|TRBV4-2
CASSQVSGSGSYEQYF
TGTGCCAGCAGCCAAGTCTCGGGTAGCGGGAGCTACGAGCAGTACTTC
>16|TRBD2|TRBJ2-7|TRBV2
CASSFPTSGSSYEQYF
TGTGCCAGCAGCTTCCCTACTAGCGGGAGCTCCTACGAGCAGTACTTC